This T cell receptor (beta chain) was captured in a study of Graves' ophthalmopathy and Graves' hyperthyroidism. RNA transcripts yielded amplified TCR beta CDR3 regions. Amplification began with first-round RT-PCR using HTBI primers, then second-round multiplex PCR was performed. TCRdb reanalysed the multiplex PCR reads using MiXCR and keeps one entry per CDR3 protein. This sample has under 350,000 distinct CDR3 sequences; 15% to 20% occur once, and the top ten carry about 12%. This CDR3 has 15 residues. V shed 7 bases and J 5 bases; nucleotides not matched to a gene: 6. The V gene's germline CDR1 is LNHDA and CDR2 SQIVND (reference sequence).

The specimen was peripheral blood. This clonotype was sampled from an adult man with Graves' ophthalmopathy. The rearrangement joins TRBV19 to TRBJ2-2; 11 nucleotides match TRBD1. The CDR3 sequence is CASTLDRGLTGELFF. For the CDR3, the DNA is TGTGCCAGTACCTTGGACAGGGGGCTGACCGGGGAGCTGTTTTTT.